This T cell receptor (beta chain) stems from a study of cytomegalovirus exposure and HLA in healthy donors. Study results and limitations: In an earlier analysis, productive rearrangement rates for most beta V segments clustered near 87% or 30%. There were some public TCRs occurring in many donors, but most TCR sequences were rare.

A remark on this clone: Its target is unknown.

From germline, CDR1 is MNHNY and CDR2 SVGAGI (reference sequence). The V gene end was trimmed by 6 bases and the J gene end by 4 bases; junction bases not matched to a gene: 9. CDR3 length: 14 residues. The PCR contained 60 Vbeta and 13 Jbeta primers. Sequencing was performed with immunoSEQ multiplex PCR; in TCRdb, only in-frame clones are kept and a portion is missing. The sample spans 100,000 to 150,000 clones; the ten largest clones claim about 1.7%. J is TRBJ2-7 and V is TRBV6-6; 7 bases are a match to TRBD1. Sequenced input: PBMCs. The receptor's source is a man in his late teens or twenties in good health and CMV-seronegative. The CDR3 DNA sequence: TGTGCCAGCAGAGGGGACAGAAAAGCTTACGAGCAGTACTTC. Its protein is CASRGDRKAYEQYF.